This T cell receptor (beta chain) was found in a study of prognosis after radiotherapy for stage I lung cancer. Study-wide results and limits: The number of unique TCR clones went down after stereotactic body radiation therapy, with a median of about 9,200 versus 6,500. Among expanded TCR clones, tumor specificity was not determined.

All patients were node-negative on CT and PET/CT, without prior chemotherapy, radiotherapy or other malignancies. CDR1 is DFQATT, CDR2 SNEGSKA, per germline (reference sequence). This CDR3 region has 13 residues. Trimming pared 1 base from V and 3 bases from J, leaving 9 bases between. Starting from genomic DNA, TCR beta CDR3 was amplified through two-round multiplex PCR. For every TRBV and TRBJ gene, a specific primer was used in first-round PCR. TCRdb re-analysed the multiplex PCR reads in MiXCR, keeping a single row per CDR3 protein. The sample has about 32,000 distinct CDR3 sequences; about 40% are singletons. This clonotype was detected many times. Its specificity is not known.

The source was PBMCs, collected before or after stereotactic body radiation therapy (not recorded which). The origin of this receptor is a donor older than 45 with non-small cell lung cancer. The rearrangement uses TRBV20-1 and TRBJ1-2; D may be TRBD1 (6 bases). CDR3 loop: CSARVKGDYGYTF. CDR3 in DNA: TGCAGTGCTAGAGTGAAGGGGGACTATGGCTACACCTTC.